The clone carrying this T cell receptor (beta chain) was detected only a few times. Its antigen is not known. The data belong to a study of CD8+ T cells in alopecia areata. At the level of the study: Patients given treatment had severity scored by the percentage of scalp area affected. Study-level findings and limits: Scalp clonality and expanded CD8+ clones among the top 100 were significantly decreased by tofacitinib. Persistence of many expanded lesional clones was seen in scalp and blood during tofacitinib. Sequencing of scalp tissue also captures the resident alphabeta T cells of normal skin.

The V gene lost 2 bases and the J gene lost 5 bases, with 18 bases spanning the gap. Germline assignment: CDR1 LNHNV and CDR2 YYDKDF (reference sequence). The CDR3 length is 16 residues. TCR sequencing used cDNA made by reverse transcription of extracted RNA. Only in-frame clones appear in the TCRdb table, and some are missing; sequencing was by immunoSEQ multiplex PCR. The sample has about 190,000 clones; roughly 60% are singletons. The sample's treatment: oral pan-JAK inhibitor, 5-10 mg twice daily. The rearrangement joins TRBV15 to TRBJ2-5; D perhaps matches TRBD1 (7 bases). The specimen was CD4+ T cells sorted from blood, collected at week 24, from a patient treated with tofacitinib. The receptor was isolated from a human donor with alopecia areata. This chain's CDR3 is CATSRLEGAGVETQYF. CDR3 bases: TGTGCCACCAGCAGACTGGAGGGGGCCGGAGTTGAGACCCAGTACTTC.